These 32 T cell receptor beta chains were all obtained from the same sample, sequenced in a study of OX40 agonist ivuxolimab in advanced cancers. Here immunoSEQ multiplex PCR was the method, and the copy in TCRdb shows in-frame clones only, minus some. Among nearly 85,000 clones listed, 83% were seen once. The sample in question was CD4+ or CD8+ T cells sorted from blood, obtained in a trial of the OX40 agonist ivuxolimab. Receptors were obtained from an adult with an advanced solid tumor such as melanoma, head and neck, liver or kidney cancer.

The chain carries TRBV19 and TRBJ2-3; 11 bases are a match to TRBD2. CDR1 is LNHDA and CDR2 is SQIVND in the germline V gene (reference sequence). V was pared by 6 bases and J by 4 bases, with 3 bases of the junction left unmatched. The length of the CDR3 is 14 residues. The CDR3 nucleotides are TGTGCCAGTAGGACTAGCGGGGCGGCAGATACGCAGTATTTT. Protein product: CASRTSGAADTQYF.

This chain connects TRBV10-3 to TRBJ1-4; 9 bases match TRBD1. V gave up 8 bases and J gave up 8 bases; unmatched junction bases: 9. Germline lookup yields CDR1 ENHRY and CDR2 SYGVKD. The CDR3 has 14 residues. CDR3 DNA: TGTGCCATCGGCCCCGGGACAGGGCAGGAAAAACTGTTTTTT. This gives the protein CAIGPGTGQEKLFF.

The CDR3 DNA reads as TGTGCCAGCAGCCAAGTTCCGGTACTCTATGGCTACACCTTC. Translated: CASSQVPVLYGYTF. V gene TRBV14 combines with J gene TRBJ1-2; D remains ambiguous. This CDR3 is built from 14 residues. Germline-derived CDR1 and CDR2 are SGHDN and FVKESK. The V end lost 1 base, the J end lost 4 bases, and 10 bases lay between the germline ends. Using reference TRBV14 and TRBJ1-2 for the parts outside the CDR3, the full variable domain is EAGVTQFPSHSVIEKGQTVTLRCDPISGHDNLYWYRRVMGKEIKFLLHFVKESKQDESGMPNNRFLAERTGGTYSTLKVQPAELEDSGVYFCASSQVPVLYGYTFGSGTRLTVV.

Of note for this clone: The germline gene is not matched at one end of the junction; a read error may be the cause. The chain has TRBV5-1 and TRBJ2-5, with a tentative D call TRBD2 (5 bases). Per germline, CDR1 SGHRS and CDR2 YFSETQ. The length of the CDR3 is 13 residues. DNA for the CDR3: TGCGCCAGTAACGAGGGCGGCCAAGGGACCCAGTACTTC. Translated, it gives CASNEGGQGTQYF.

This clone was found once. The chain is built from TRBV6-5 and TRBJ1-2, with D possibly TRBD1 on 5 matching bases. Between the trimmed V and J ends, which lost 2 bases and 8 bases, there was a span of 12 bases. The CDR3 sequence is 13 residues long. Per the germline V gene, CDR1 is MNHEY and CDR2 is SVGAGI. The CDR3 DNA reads TGTGCCAGCAGTTACGCGGGGGAGAGGGGCTACACCTTC. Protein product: CASSYAGERGYTF.

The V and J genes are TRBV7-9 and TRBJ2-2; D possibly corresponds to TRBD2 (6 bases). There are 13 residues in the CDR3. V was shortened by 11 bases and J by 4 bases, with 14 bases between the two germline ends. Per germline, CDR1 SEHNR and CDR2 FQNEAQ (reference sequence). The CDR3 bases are TGTGCCTCCGGGGGAGGCGGCACCGGGGAGCTGTTTTTT. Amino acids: CASGGGGTGELFF.

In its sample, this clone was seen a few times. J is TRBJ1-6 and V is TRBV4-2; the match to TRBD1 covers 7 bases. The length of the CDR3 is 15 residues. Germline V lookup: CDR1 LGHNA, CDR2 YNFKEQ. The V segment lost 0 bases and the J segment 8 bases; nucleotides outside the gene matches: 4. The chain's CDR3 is CASSQETTGYSPLHF. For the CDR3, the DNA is TGTGCCAGCAGCCAAGAGACGACAGGGTATTCACCCCTCCACTTT.

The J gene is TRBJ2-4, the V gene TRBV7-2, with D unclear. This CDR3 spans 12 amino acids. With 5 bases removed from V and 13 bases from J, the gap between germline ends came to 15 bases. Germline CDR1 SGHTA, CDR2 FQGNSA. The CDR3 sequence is CASSPTSSLQYF. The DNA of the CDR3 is TGTGCCAGCAGCCCCACTTCCTCGCTCCAGTACTTC.

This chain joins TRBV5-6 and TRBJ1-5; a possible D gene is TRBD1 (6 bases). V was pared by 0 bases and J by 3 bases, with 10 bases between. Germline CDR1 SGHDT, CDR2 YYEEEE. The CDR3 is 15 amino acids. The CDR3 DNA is TGTGCCAGCAGCTTGGCCTGGGACAACAATCAGCCCCAGCATTTT. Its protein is CASSLAWDNNQPQHF.

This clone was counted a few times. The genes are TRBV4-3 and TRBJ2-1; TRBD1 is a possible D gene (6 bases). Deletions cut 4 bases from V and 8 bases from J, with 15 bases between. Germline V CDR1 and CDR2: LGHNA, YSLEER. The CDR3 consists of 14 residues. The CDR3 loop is CASSPDSSRDEQFF. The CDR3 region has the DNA TGCGCCAGCAGCCCGGACAGCTCCAGGGATGAGCAGTTCTTC.

CDR3 in amino acids: CASSQNRDSNTDTQYF. CDR3 in DNA: TGCGCCAGCAGCCAAAACCGGGACTCAAACACAGATACGCAGTATTTT. The genes are TRBV4-3 and TRBJ2-3, with TRBD2 as a possible D gene (6 bases). The CDR3 runs 16 residues. The germline CDR1 and CDR2 sequences are LGHNA and YSLEER. V dropped 2 bases and J dropped 2 bases, with 14 bases sitting between them.

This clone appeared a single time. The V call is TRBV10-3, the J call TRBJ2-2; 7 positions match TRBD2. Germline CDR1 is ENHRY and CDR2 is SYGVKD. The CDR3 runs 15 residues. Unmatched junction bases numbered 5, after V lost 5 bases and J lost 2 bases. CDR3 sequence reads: CAISKAGSNTGELFF. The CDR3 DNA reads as TGTGCCATCAGTAAAGCGGGGTCAAACACCGGGGAGCTGTTTTTT.

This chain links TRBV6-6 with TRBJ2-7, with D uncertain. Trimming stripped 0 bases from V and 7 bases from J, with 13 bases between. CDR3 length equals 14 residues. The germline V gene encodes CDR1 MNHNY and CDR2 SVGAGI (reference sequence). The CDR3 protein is CASSYSEVFGEQYF. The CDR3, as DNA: TGTGCCAGCAGTTACTCCGAGGTTTTCGGGGAGCAGTACTTC.

In nucleotides, the CDR3 is TGTGCCAGCCGCCCCCGGGGGGCCATCCACGAGCAGTACTTC. This sequence encodes CASRPRGAIHEQYF. V usage is TRBV28 and J usage is TRBJ2-7; D possibly corresponds to TRBD2 (7 bases). The CDR3 has 14 residues. V dropped 8 bases and J dropped 5 bases, with 19 bases sitting between them. Germline CDR1 is MDHEN and CDR2 is SYDVKM.

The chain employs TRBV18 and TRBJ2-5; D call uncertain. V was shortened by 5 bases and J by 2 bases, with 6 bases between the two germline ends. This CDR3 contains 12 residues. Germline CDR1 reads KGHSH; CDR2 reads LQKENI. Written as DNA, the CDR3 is TGTGCCAGCTCAGACCAACAAGAGACCCAGTACTTC. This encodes CASSDQQETQYF.

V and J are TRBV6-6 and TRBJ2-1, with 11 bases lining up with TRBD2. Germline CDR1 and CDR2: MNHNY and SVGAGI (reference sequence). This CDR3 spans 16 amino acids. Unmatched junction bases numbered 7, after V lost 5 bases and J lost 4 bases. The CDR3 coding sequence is TGTGCCAGCAGTCAGACCACTAGCGGGGGTTACAATGAGCAGTTCTTC. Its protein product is CASSQTTSGGYNEQFF.

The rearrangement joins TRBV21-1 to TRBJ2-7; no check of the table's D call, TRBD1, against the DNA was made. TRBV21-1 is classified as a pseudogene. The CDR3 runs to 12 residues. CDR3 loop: CASSKIQVEQYF. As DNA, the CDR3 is TGTGCCAGCAGCAAAATACAGGTAGAGCAGTACTTC.

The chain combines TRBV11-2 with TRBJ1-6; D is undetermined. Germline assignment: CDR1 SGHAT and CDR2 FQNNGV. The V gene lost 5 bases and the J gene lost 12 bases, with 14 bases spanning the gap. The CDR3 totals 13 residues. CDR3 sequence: CASSPDRQLPLHF. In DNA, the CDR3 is TGTGCCAGCAGCCCGGATAGGCAATTACCCCTCCACTTT.

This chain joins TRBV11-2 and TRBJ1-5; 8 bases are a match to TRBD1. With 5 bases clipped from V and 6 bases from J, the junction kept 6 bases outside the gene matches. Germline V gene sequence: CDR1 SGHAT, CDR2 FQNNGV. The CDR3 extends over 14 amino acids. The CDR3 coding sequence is TGTGCCAGCAGCCCGACAGGGGATCGTCAGCCCCAGCATTTT. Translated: CASSPTGDRQPQHF.

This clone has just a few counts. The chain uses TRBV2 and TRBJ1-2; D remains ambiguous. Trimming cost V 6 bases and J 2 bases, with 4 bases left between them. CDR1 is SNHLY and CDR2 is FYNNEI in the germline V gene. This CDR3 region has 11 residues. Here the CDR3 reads CASRQNYGYTF. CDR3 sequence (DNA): TGTGCCAGCAGGCAGAACTATGGCTACACCTTC. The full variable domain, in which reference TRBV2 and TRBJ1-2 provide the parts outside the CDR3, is EPEVTQTPSHQVTQMGQEVILRCVPISNHLYFYWYRQILGQKVEFLVSFYNNEISEKSEIFDDQFSVERPDGSNFTLKIRSTKLEDSAMYFCASRQNYGYTFGSGTRLTVV.

CDR3 loop: CASSYPGEAGYGYTF. CDR3 nucleotides: TGTGCCAGCAGTTACCCCGGGGAGGCGGGATATGGCTACACCTTC. The genes are TRBV6-5 and TRBJ1-2; D not certain. This CDR3 region has 15 residues. Germline V gene sequence: CDR1 MNHEY, CDR2 SVGAGI. V lost 2 bases to trimming and J lost 5 bases, with 15 bases between them.

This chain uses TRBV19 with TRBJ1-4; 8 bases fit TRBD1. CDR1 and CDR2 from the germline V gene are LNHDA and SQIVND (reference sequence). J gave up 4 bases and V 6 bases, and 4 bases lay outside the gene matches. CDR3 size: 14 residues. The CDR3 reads CASRMTGVNEKLFF. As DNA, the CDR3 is TGTGCCAGTAGAATGACAGGGGTTAATGAAAAACTGTTTTTT.

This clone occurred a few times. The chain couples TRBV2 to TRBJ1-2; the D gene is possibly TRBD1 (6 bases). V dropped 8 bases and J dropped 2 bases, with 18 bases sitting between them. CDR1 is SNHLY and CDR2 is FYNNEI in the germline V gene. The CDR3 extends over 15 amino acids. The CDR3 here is CASHTGQPTNYGYTF. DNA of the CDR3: TGTGCCAGCCACACCGGACAGCCCACAAACTATGGCTACACCTTC. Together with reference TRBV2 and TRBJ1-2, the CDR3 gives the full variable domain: EPEVTQTPSHQVTQMGQEVILRCVPISNHLYFYWYRQILGQKVEFLVSFYNNEISEKSEIFDDQFSVERPDGSNFTLKIRSTKLEDSAMYFCASHTGQPTNYGYTFGSGTRLTVV.

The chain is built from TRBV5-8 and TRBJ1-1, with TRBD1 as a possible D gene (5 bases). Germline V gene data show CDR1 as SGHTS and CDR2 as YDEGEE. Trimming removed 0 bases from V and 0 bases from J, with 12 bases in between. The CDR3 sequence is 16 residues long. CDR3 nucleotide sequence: TGTGCCAGCAGCTTGGCCGGGGGAATATTGAACACTGAAGCTTTCTTT. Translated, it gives CASSLAGGILNTEAFF.

CDR3 in amino acids: CASSRGLAVNIQYF. CDR3 DNA sequence: TGTGCCAGCAGCCGAGGACTAGCGGTAAACATTCAGTACTTC. The chain has TRBV11-2 and TRBJ2-4; 10 bases map to TRBD2. Germline loops: CDR1 SGHAT, CDR2 FQNNGV. This CDR3 has 14 amino acids. The junction had 4 bases not matched to a gene; V was cut back by 5 bases and J by 6 bases.

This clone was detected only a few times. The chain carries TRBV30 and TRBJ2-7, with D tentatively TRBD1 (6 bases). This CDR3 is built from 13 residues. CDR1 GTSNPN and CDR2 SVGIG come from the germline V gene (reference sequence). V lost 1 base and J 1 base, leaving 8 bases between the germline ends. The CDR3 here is CAWSDGQSYEQYF. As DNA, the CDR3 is TGTGCCTGGAGTGACGGACAGTCCTACGAGCAGTACTTC.

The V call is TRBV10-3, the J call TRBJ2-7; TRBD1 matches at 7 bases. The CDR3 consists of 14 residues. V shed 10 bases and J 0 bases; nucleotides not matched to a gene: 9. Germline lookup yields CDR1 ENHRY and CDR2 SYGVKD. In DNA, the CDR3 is TGTGCCACCGCGACAGGGTTGTTCTCCTACGAGCAGTACTTC. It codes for CATATGLFSYEQYF.

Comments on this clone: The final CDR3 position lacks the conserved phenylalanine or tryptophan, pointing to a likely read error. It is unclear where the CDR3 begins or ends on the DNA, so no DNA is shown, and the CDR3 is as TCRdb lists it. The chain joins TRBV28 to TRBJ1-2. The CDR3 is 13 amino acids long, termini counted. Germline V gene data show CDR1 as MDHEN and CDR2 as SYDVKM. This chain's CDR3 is CASSQEQWRVGIV.

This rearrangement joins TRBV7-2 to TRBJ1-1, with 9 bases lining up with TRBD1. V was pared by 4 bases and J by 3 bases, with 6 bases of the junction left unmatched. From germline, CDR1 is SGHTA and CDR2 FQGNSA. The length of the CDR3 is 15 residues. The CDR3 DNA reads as TGTGCCAGCAGCTCGCACAGGGGGCGCGACACTGAAGCTTTCTTT. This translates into CASSSHRGRDTEAFF.

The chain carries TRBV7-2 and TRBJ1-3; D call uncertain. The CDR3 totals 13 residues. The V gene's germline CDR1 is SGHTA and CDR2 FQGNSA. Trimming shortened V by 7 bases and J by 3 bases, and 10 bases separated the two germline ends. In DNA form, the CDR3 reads TGTGCCAGCACAATCGGGGTTGGAAACACCATATATTTT. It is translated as CASTIGVGNTIYF.

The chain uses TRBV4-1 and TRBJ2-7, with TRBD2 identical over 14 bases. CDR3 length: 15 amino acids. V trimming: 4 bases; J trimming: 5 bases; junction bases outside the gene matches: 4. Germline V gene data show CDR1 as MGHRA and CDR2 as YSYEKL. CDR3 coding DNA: TGCGCCAGCAGCCTGGGGACTAGCGGGGGCCACGAGCAGTACTTC. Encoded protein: CASSLGTSGGHEQYF.

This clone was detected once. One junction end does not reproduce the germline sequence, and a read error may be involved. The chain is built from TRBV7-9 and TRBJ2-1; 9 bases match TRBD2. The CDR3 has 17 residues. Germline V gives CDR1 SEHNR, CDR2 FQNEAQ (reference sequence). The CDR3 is CASSSLPLAGDYNKQFF. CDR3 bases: TGTGCCAGCAGCTCTCTTCCATTAGCGGGGGACTACAATAAGCAGTTCTTC.